The 7 T cell receptor beta chains presented below share a single source sample, sequenced in a study of T cell responses to AZD1222 COVID-19 vaccine. Assay: immunoSEQ multiplex PCR; the TCRdb copy retains only in-frame clones and omits some. This sample has more than 60,000 clones; 87% occur once, and the top ten carry around 15%. Material: peripheral blood, obtained on day 0 of AZD1222 vaccination. All receptors derive from an adult in good health.

The rearrangement joins TRBV28 to TRBJ2-7; D uncertain. The V gene's germline CDR1 is MDHEN and CDR2 SYDVKM. Trimming left V 10 bases short and J 6 bases short, with 13 bases between. The CDR3 is 11 residues long. The CDR3, as DNA: TGTGCCACCCGAAGTGGGTTCGAGCAGTACTTC. Its protein product is CATRSGFEQYF.

The gene calls are TRBV7-3 and TRBJ2-2, with 7 bases aligning to TRBD1. The length of the CDR3 is 14 residues. After removal of 6 bases from V and 6 bases from J, the junction contained 7 bases not matched to a gene. Germline CDR1 reads SGHTA; CDR2 reads FQGTGA. In nucleotides, the CDR3 is TGTGCCAGCAGATCGAGACAGGGTGCCGGGGAGCTGTTTTTT. Amino acid sequence: CASRSRQGAGELFF.

This rearrangement joins TRBV2 to TRBJ2-2, with 13 bases that match TRBD2. The CDR3 runs to 16 residues. Unmatched junction bases numbered 4, after V lost 5 bases and J lost 4 bases. Germline CDR1 SNHLY, CDR2 FYNNEI. The chain's CDR3 is CASSPGLAGITGELFF. Written as DNA, the CDR3 is TGTGCCAGCAGTCCGGGACTAGCGGGGATCACCGGGGAGCTGTTTTTT.

V gene TRBV4-1 combines with J gene TRBJ1-1, with D tentatively TRBD1 (6 bases). Germline V CDR1 and CDR2: MGHRA, YSYEKL. V gave up 2 bases and J gave up 5 bases, with 15 bases separating them. This CDR3 is built from 15 residues. The DNA of the CDR3 is TGCGCCAGCAGCCAAAAATCCACAGGGACTACTGAAGCTTTCTTT. Residues: CASSQKSTGTTEAFF.

This chain joins TRBV28 and TRBJ1-2; a weak D match, TRBD1 (5 bases). V gave up 2 bases and J gave up 4 bases, with 26 bases separating them. Germline V gene data show CDR1 as MDHEN and CDR2 as SYDVKM. This CDR3 has 19 amino acids. CDR3 in amino acids: CASSLPYVSRAGQSYGYTF. The CDR3 DNA sequence: TGTGCCAGCAGTTTACCCTACGTTAGTAGGGCAGGGCAAAGCTATGGCTACACCTTC.

The chain is built from TRBV2 and TRBJ1-2, with D perhaps TRBD1 (5 bases). CDR1 is SNHLY and CDR2 is FYNNEI in the germline V gene. Trimming took 7 bases from V and 2 from J, leaving 11 bases between them. CDR3 length: 13 residues. The CDR3 spells CASMFEGNYGYTF. The CDR3 DNA is TGTGCCAGCATGTTTGAGGGGAACTATGGCTACACCTTC.

This clone counts as medium-sized (0.01 to 0.1%). The chain has TRBV7-3 and TRBJ2-3; D unclear. Trimming cost V 2 bases and J 2 bases, with 5 bases left between them. In germline, CDR1 is SGHTA, CDR2 FQGTGA. The CDR3 spans 13 residues. The CDR3 nucleotides read TGTGCCAGCAGCTTACCGGACACAGATACGCAGTATTTT. Its protein product is CASSLPDTDTQYF.